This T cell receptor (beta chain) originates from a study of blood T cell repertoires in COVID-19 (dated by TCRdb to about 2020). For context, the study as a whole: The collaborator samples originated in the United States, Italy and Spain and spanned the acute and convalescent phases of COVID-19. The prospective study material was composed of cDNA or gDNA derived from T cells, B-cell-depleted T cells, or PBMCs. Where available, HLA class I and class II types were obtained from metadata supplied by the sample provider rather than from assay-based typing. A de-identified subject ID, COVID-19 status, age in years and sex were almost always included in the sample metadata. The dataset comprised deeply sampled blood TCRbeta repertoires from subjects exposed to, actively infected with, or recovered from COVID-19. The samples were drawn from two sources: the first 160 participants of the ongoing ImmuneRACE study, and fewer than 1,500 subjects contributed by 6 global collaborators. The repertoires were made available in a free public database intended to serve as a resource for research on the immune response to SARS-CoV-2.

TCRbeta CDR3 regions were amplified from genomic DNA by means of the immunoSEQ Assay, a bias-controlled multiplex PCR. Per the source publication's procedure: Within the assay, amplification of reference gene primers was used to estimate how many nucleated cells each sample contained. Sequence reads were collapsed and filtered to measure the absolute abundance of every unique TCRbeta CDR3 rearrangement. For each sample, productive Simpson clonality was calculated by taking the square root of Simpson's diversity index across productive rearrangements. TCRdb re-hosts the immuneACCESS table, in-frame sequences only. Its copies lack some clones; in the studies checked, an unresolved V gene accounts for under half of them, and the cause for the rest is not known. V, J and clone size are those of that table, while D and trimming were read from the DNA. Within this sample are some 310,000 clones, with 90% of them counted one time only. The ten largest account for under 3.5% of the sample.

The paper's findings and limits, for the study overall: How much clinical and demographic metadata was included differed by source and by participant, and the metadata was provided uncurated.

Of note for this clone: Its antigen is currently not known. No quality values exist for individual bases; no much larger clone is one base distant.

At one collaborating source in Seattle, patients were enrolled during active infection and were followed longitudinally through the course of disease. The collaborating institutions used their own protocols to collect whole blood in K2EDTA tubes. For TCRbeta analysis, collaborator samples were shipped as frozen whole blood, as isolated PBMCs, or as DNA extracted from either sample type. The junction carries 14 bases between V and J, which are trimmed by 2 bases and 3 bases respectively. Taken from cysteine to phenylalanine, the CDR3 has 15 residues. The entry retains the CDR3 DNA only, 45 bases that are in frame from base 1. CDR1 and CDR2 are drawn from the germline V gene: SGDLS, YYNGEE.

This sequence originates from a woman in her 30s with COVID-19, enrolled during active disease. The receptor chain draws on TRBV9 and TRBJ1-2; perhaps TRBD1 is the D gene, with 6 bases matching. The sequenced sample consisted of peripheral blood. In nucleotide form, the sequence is TGTGCCAGCAGCGTCTTTGAGACAGGCGACTATGGCTACACCTTC. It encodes CASSVFETGDYGYTF.